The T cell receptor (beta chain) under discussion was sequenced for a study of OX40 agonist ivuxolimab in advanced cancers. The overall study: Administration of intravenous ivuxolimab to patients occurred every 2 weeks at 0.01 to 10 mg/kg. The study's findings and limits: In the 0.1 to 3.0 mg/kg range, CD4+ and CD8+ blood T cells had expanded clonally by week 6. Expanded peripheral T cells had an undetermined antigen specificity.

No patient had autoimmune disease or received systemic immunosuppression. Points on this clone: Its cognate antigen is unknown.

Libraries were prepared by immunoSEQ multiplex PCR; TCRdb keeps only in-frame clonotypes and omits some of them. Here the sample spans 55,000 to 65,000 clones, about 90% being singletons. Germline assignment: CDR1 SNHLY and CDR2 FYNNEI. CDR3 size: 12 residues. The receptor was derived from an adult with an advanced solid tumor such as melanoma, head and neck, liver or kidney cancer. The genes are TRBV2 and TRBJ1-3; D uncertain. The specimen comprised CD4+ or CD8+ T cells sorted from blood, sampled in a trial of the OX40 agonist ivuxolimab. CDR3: CYGLSSGNTIYF. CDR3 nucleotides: TGTTACGGACTTAGCTCTGGAAACACCATATATTTT.